These 28 T cell receptor beta chains were all obtained from the same sample, sequenced in a study of beta chain features in type 1 diabetes. Study-level results: Significant though moderate, a shortening of TCRB CDR3s appeared in all four CD4+ subsets of Type 1 diabetes patients.

Their antigen targets remain unknown. TCRB transcripts that were expressed got sequenced, as all of the isolated RNA had been reverse transcribed. Clones were sequenced by immunoSEQ multiplex PCR, and TCRdb holds only the in-frame ones, with some missing. The repertoire holds around 40,000 clones, with approximately 72% as singletons. The sample was Tregs from blood. These receptors originate from a woman younger than 30 with type 1 diabetes.

A single count supports this clone. The chain employs TRBV6-5 and TRBJ2-7; the match to TRBD1 covers 9 bases. After removal of 7 bases from V and 2 bases from J, the junction contained 6 bases not matched to a gene. The CDR3 is 14 amino acids. The V gene's germline CDR1 is MNHEY and CDR2 SVGAGI. The CDR3: CASNEGQGPYEQYF. DNA for the CDR3: TGTGCCAGCAATGAGGGACAGGGACCCTACGAGCAGTACTTC.

The chain carries TRBV18 and TRBJ2-7; possible D gene TRBD2, 6 bases. From germline, CDR1 is KGHSH and CDR2 LQKENI. The CDR3 spans 16 residues. Trimming took off 6 bases at V and 0 bases at J, with 18 bases between the two ends. For the CDR3, the DNA is TGTGCCAGCTCCCCCCGCGGCGGGGAGTTCTCCTACGAGCAGTACTTC. Translation: CASSPRGGEFSYEQYF.

The gene calls are TRBV4-2 and TRBJ2-5; D call uncertain. Looked up from germline, CDR1 is LGHNA and CDR2 is YNFKEQ. Trimming took 6 bases from V and 3 from J, leaving 5 bases between them. CDR3 size: 11 residues. CDR3 in DNA: TGTGCCAGCAGACGCGAAGAGACCCAGTACTTC. Amino acid sequence: CASRREETQYF.

J is TRBJ2-1 and V is TRBV6-1; 7 bases are shared with TRBD1. V shed 1 base and J 8 bases; nucleotides not matched to a gene: 2. CDR1 MNHNS and CDR2 SASEGT come from the germline V gene. The CDR3 is 13 amino acids. As DNA, the CDR3 is TGTGCCAGCAGTGAAGGGCAGGGGGATGAGCAGTTCTTC. Its translation: CASSEGQGDEQFF.

A few counts support this clone. The junction and the germline gene differ at one end; a read error may be behind it. This chain connects TRBV7-9 to TRBJ2-7; 11 bases align to TRBD2. The CDR3 contains 14 residues. Germline V gives CDR1 SEHNR, CDR2 FQNEAQ (reference sequence). CDR3 amino acids: CASTLAGGPYEQYF. The CDR3 DNA is TGTGCCAGCACCTTAGCGGGGGGGCCCTACGAGCAGTACTTC.

V and J are TRBV29-1 and TRBJ2-3; 8 bases match TRBD2. CDR3 length: 16 amino acids. The germline gives CDR1 SQVTM, CDR2 ANQGSEA. V shed 6 bases, J shed 0 bases, and the junction held 11 bases outside the gene matches. The CDR3 DNA reads TGCAGCGTGACCAGGACTAGCAGGAATAGCACAGATACGCAGTATTTT. Amino acid sequence: CSVTRTSRNSTDTQYF.

This clone was counted between two and nine times. The gene calls are TRBV6-1 and TRBJ2-7; 12 bases fit TRBD2. The CDR3 is 16 amino acids. Trimming cost V 1 base and J 4 bases; bases outside gene matches: 5. Germline CDR1 reads MNHNS; CDR2 reads SASEGT. The CDR3 here is CASSEGLAGAYYEQYF. The CDR3 DNA reads as TGTGCCAGCAGTGAAGGACTAGCGGGAGCTTATTACGAGCAGTACTTC.

This clone was found once. The J gene is TRBJ2-6, the V gene TRBV28; TRBD2 matches at 7 bases. This CDR3 has 15 residues. J lost 0 bases, V lost 6 bases, and 2 bases had no gene match. Germline values: CDR1 MDHEN, CDR2 SYDVKM. The CDR3 sequence is CASRGGSSGANVLTF. The CDR3 region has the DNA TGTGCCAGCAGGGGAGGGAGCTCTGGGGCCAACGTCCTGACTTTC.

The chain recombines TRBV7-2 with TRBJ2-7; TRBD2 is a possible D gene (5 bases). This CDR3 is 14 amino acids long. The germline V gene has CDR1 SGHTA and CDR2 FQGNSA. The V end lost 8 bases, the J end lost 0 bases, and 14 bases lay between the germline ends. The CDR3: CASRGQVNSYEQYF. The CDR3 DNA sequence: TGTGCCAGCCGCGGGCAGGTCAACTCCTACGAGCAGTACTTC.

The chain links TRBV6-1 to TRBJ1-5; 8 bases fit TRBD1. The germline CDR1 and CDR2 sequences are MNHNS and SASEGT. The CDR3 consists of 13 residues. V trimming: 10 bases; J trimming: 6 bases; junction bases outside the gene matches: 8. The CDR3 bases are TGTGCCACCAAGGGACAGGTTGGTCAGCCCCAGCATTTT. Its translation is CATKGQVGQPQHF.

The chain joins TRBV6-1 to TRBJ2-2; 9 bases are a match to TRBD1. This CDR3 contains 15 residues. The V segment lost 4 bases and the J segment 5 bases; nucleotides outside the gene matches: 5. Germline CDR1 is MNHNS and CDR2 is SASEGT. The CDR3 spells CASSAGTGWTGELFF. The CDR3 DNA sequence: TGTGCCAGCAGTGCCGGGACAGGGTGGACCGGGGAGCTGTTTTTT.

The chain uses TRBV7-2 and TRBJ2-7; no clear D. There are 13 residues in the CDR3. Looked up from germline, CDR1 is SGHTA and CDR2 is FQGNSA. V lost 5 bases and J lost 0, with 8 bases in between. The CDR3 loop reads CASSPFNSYEQYF. The DNA for the CDR3 is TGTGCCAGCAGCCCTTTTAACTCCTACGAGCAGTACTTC.

V gene TRBV29-1 combines with J gene TRBJ2-5; 7 bases are shared with TRBD1. Trimming cost V 6 bases and J 5 bases; bases outside gene matches: 12. The CDR3 covers 14 residues. CDR1 is SQVTM, CDR2 ANQGSEA, per germline. Here the CDR3 DNA reads TGCAGCGTGGACCACACAGGGGTCCGGGAGACCCAGTACTTC. Translation: CSVDHTGVRETQYF.

This clone was observed a few times. J is TRBJ2-7 and V is TRBV7-2; D gene uncertain. V was cut by 5 bases and J by 7 bases, with 18 bases left in between. The germline V gene has CDR1 SGHTA and CDR2 FQGNSA. The CDR3 totals 14 residues. The CDR3 loop reads CASSPNPQAREQYF. The CDR3 coding sequence is TGTGCCAGCAGCCCCAACCCCCAGGCCCGGGAGCAGTACTTC.

In this sample, this clone turned up once. The chain links TRBV28 to TRBJ2-7; D unclear. The CDR3 loop spans 13 amino acids. The germline CDR1 and CDR2 sequences are MDHEN and SYDVKM. V lost 1 base to trimming and J lost 2 bases, with 6 bases between them. The chain's CDR3 is CASSLSQTYEQYF. The DNA of the CDR3 is TGTGCCAGCAGTTTATCACAGACCTACGAGCAGTACTTC.

The J gene is TRBJ2-7, the V gene TRBV28, with a tentative D call TRBD2 (5 bases). The CDR3 spans 15 residues. CDR1 and CDR2 from the germline V gene are MDHEN and SYDVKM. V lost 4 bases, J lost 2 bases, and 15 bases lay in between. CDR3 sequence reads: CASSSVSDSPYEQYF. As DNA, the CDR3 is TGTGCCAGCAGTTCGGTGTCGGACTCACCCTACGAGCAGTACTTC.

This chain connects TRBV10-3 to TRBJ2-3; TRBD2 aligns across 8 bases. The V segment lost 10 bases and the J segment 5 bases; nucleotides outside the gene matches: 11. This CDR3 contains 14 residues. The germline CDR1 and CDR2 sequences are ENHRY and SYGVKD. CDR3 sequence reads: CATLSGGRIDTQYF. In DNA, the CDR3 is TGTGCCACCCTCTCGGGGGGGCGCATAGATACGCAGTATTTT.

The gene calls are TRBV28 and TRBJ2-1; D is uncertain. The germline V gene has CDR1 MDHEN and CDR2 SYDVKM. The CDR3 spans 13 residues. V dropped 2 bases and J dropped 4 bases, with 6 bases sitting between them. CDR3 DNA: TGTGCCAGCAGTTTAGGCAGTTACAATGAGCAGTTCTTC. Its translation: CASSLGSYNEQFF. The full variable domain, its missing parts supplied by reference TRBV28 and TRBJ2-1, is DVKVTQSSRYLVKRTGEKVFLECVQDMDHENMFWYRQDPGLGLRLIYFSYDVKMKEKGDIPEGYSVSREKKERFSLILESASTNQTSMYLCASSLGSYNEQFFGPGTRLTVL.

This clone came up a few times. The gene calls are TRBV12-2 and TRBJ2-5; the table calls TRBD2, which could not be checked here. The J call may be in error: the DNA end matches TRBJ2-7 better. TRBV12-2 is described as a pseudogene. The CDR3 is 12 amino acids. CDR3 nucleotides: TGTGCAAGTCGCTTTGTAGCGGACGAGCAGTACTTC. Protein product: CASRFVADEQYF.

The gene calls are TRBV6-1 and TRBJ2-1; 7 bases map to TRBD2. The germline CDR1 and CDR2 sequences are MNHNS and SASEGT. V lost 8 bases to trimming and J lost 0 bases; unmatched junction nucleotides: 1. The CDR3 loop spans 13 amino acids. CDR3: CASGTISYNEQFF. The CDR3 DNA follows: TGTGCCAGCGGGACTATCTCCTACAATGAGCAGTTCTTC.

The chain combines TRBV28 with TRBJ1-2; perhaps TRBD1 as D (5 bases). Germline-derived CDR1 and CDR2 are MDHEN and SYDVKM. Trimming took off 3 bases at V and 6 bases at J, with 8 bases between the two ends. The CDR3 contains 12 residues. CDR3 DNA: TGTGCCAGCAGTTTCGACAGAGATGGCTACACCTTC. As protein: CASSFDRDGYTF.

This clone has only a few counts. Other nucleotide sequences from this sample produce the same CDR3. This chain links TRBV5-1 with TRBJ2-3; 12 bases map to TRBD2. CDR3 length equals 15 residues. V gave up 2 bases and J gave up 3 bases; unmatched junction bases: 1. Germline CDR1 and CDR2: SGHRS and YFSETQ. For the CDR3, the DNA is TGCGCCAGCAGCTTCCTAGCGGGAGGGACAGATACGCAGTATTTT. Its protein is CASSFLAGGTDTQYF.

The chain couples TRBV5-1 to TRBJ1-2; perhaps TRBD1 as D (5 bases). Germline lookup yields CDR1 SGHRS and CDR2 YFSETQ. The CDR3 contains 13 residues. The V and J ends lost 4 bases and 4 bases respectively, with 11 bases between them. The CDR3 DNA reads TGCGCCAGCAGCGTTGGAGGGACCTATGGCTACACCTTC. It encodes CASSVGGTYGYTF.

The genes are TRBV29-1 and TRBJ1-1; D is ambiguous. The CDR3 consists of 13 residues. Deletions cut 4 bases from V and 2 bases from J, with 11 bases between. Looked up from germline, CDR1 is SQVTM and CDR2 is ANQGSEA. The CDR3 DNA is TGCAGCGTTGGCCCGGTCCGAAACACTGAAGCTTTCTTT. This gives the protein CSVGPVRNTEAFF.

The gene calls are TRBV2 and TRBJ1-3; 7 nucleotides agree with TRBD1. The V segment lost 8 bases and the J segment 4 bases; nucleotides outside the gene matches: 5. Per germline, CDR1 SNHLY and CDR2 FYNNEI. The CDR3 totals 13 residues. The CDR3: CASGQVSGNTIYF. Written as DNA, the CDR3 is TGTGCCAGCGGACAGGTATCCGGAAACACCATATATTTT. Supplemented by reference TRBV2 and TRBJ1-3, the full variable domain reads EPEVTQTPSHQVTQMGQEVILRCVPISNHLYFYWYRQILGQKVEFLVSFYNNEISEKSEIFDDQFSVERPDGSNFTLKIRSTKLEDSAMYFCASGQVSGNTIYFGEGSWLTVV.

About this clone itself: A junction end diverges from the germline sequence, so it may reflect a read error. This chain joins TRBV7-7 and TRBJ2-7; D may be TRBD2 (6 bases). The germline V gene encodes CDR1 SSHAT and CDR2 FNYEAQ (reference sequence). This CDR3 contains 13 residues. The CDR3 DNA reads TGTGCTAGCAGCTTAGTGGAGGGATACGAGCAGTACTTC. Translated: CASSLVEGYEQYF.

The V and J genes are TRBV10-2 and TRBJ2-7; possible D gene TRBD1, 5 bases. CDR1 is WSHSY and CDR2 is SAAADI in the germline V gene. V was clipped by 6 bases and J by 3 bases, with 12 bases between them. CDR3 length equals 13 residues. The CDR3 bases are TGCGCCAGCAGGACAGAAAAGATCTACGAGCAGTACTTC. Translated, it gives CASRTEKIYEQYF.

The chain uses TRBV5-5 and TRBJ2-7; TRBD1 agrees at 9 bases. CDR1 is SGHKS, CDR2 YYEKEE, per germline (reference sequence). This CDR3 region has 16 residues. Trimming took 0 bases from V and 2 from J; bases not matched to a gene: 6. Here the CDR3 reads CASSLDWGDRAYEQYF. The CDR3 DNA reads as TGTGCCAGCAGCTTGGATTGGGGGGACAGGGCCTACGAGCAGTACTTC. Filled out from reference TRBV5-5 and TRBJ2-7, the complete variable domain reads DAGVTQSPTHLIKTRGQQVTLRCSPISGHKSVSWYQQVLGQGPQFIFQYYEKEERGRGNFPDRFSARQFPNYSSELNVNALLLGDSALYLCASSLDWGDRAYEQYFGPGTRLTVT.